This T cell receptor beta chain was sequenced for a study of technical replicates of blood from four donors. Assay: immunoSEQ multiplex PCR; the TCRdb copy retains only in-frame clones and omits some. The sample yields around 68,000 clones, approximately 97% seen once. Material: T cells isolated from PBMCs. This TCR came from a human donor in good health.

CDR3 protein: CASSPIAGGPNEQYF. CDR3 sequence (DNA): TGTGCCAGCAGTCCGATAGCGGGAGGGCCCAACGAGCAGTACTTC. The rearrangement uses TRBV27 and TRBJ2-7; 11 bases map to TRBD2. The ends lost 5 bases at V and 5 bases at J; junction bases unmatched: 8. The CDR3 sequence is 15 residues long. The germline gives CDR1 MNHEY, CDR2 SMNVEV (reference sequence).